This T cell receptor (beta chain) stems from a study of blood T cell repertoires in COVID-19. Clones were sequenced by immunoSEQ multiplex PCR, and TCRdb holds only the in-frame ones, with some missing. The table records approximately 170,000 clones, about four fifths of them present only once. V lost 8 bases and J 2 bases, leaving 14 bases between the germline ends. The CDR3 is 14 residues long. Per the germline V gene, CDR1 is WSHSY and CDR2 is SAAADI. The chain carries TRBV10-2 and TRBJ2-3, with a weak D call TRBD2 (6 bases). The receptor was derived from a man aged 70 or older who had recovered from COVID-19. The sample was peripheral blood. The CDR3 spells CASSGTGTTDTQYF. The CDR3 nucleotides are TGCGCCAGCTCCGGGACTGGGACCACAGATACGCAGTATTTT.